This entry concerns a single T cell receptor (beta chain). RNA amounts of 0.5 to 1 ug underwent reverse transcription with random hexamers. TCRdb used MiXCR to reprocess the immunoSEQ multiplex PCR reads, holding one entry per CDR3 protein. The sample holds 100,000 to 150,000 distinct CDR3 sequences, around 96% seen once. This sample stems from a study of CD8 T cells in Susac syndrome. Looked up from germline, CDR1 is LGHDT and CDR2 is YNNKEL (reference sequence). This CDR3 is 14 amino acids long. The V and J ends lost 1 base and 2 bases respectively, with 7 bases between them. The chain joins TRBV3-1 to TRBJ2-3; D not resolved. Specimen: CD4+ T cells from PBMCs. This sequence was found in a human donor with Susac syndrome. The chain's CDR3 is CASSQADNTDTQYF. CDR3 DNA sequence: TGTGCCAGCAGCCAAGCGGATAACACAGATACGCAGTATTTT.